This T cell receptor beta chain was profiled in a study of T cells after yellow fever vaccination. TCRdb used MiXCR to reprocess the 5' RACE reads, holding one entry per CDR3 protein. The sample lists hundreds of thousands of distinct CDR3 sequences; approximately 10% were seen once. General study results and limits: Boosting was followed by the reappearance of most primary-vaccination clones (around 95% CD4, about 90% CD8).

This CDR3 region has 14 residues. V was clipped by 8 bases and J by 3 bases, with 13 bases between them. In the case of this clonotype: What it recognizes is unknown.

The chain combines TRBV12-3 or TRBV12-4 with TRBJ2-2; D could derive from TRBD1 or TRBD2 (5 bases each). The receptor comes from a man between 18 and 35 years old who received the YFV17D yellow fever vaccine. This specimen was PBMCs, taken on the day of the first yellow fever vaccination. The CDR3 nucleotides read TGTGCCAGCGGCGCGCCGGGACACACCGGGGAGCTGTTTTTT. This codes for CASGAPGHTGELFF.